The rows below give T cell receptor beta chains drawn from one sample of a study of cytomegalovirus exposure and HLA in healthy donors. Generated by immunoSEQ multiplex PCR, the TCRdb table keeps only in-frame clones and is missing some. The sample carries almost 200,000 clones, 65% to 80% recorded once. Input material: PBMCs. These receptors all come from a woman in her 30s in good health and CMV-seropositive. Both conserved end residues are part of each CDR3. Fields, in order: J gene, clone size, V gene, D gene, CDR3 DNA, CDR3 protein. The D gene is left open where the match is weak. Some rows mark clone size as missing; the rest say once, few, many or name a class of expanded clone.

TRBJ1-2	-	TRBV6-5	TRBD1	TGTGCCAGCAGCCTAGGACAGGGAACCTATGGCTACACCTTC	CASSLGQGTYGYTF
TRBJ2-5	-	TRBV7-9	-	TGTGCCAGCACCCCAGGGGCGCCGGGTGGGGAGACCCAGTACTTC	CASTPGAPGGETQYF
TRBJ1-4	-	TRBV27	-	TGTGCCAGCAGGCGGCCGGGTACCACTAATGAAAAACTGTTTTTT	CASRRPGTTNEKLFF
TRBJ1-1	few	TRBV11-3	-	TGTGCCAGCAGCTTAGAACCAGGCACTGAAGCTTTCTTT	CASSLEPGTEAFF
TRBJ1-3	-	TRBV9	-	TGTGCCAGCAGCCCGAACAGGGCTACGAACACCATATATTTT	CASSPNRATNTIYF
TRBJ1-1	-	TRBV7-9	-	TGTGCCAGCAGCTTAGGCCACCATAATCGGGGCACTGAAGCTTTCTTT	CASSLGHHNRGTEAFF
TRBJ1-5	once	TRBV7-9	-	TGTGCCAGCAGCTCGACAGTAGGTCAGCCCCAGCATTTT	CASSSTVGQPQHF
TRBJ2-1	-	TRBV11-2	TRBD2	TGTGCCAGCAGCTTGGGTAGCGGGAGTTCCAATGAGCAGTTCTTC	CASSLGSGSSNEQFF
TRBJ1-2	-	TRBV7-2	TRBD1	TGTGCCAGCAGGTTAACCTTAGGACAGGGGAACACCTTC	CASRLTLGQGNTF
TRBJ2-5	-	TRBV2	TRBD2	TGTGCCAGCAGTGCCCGGACTAGCGGTGGAGAGACCCAGTACTTC	CASSARTSGGETQYF
TRBJ1-1	-	TRBV4-2	-	TGTGCCAGCAGCCCCAAGGGAGATTGGGGCACTGAAGCTTTCTTT	CASSPKGDWGTEAFF
TRBJ2-3	once	TRBV4-2	TRBD2	TGTGCCAGCAGCCAGATACCCGACGGGCGGGGGGGCCGGCCAGATACGCAGTATTTT	CASSQIPDGRGGRPDTQYF
TRBJ1-1	-	TRBV18	-	TGTGCCACCGCACAGGGCAACACTGAAGCTTTCTTT	CATAQGNTEAFF
TRBJ1-1	few	TRBV30	-	TGTGCCTGGAGGGGGACACGGACGAACACTGAAGCTTTCTTT	CAWRGTRTNTEAFF
TRBJ2-2	once	TRBV7-9	TRBD2	TGTGCCAGCAGCTGGGCTAGCGGGGGCCCTAATACCGGGGAGCTGTTTTTT	CASSWASGGPNTGELFF
TRBJ2-7	-	TRBV11-3	TRBD1	TGTGCCAGCAGCTTAGGCGGACAGGGGGCTGGGTACGAGCAGTACTTC	CASSLGGQGAGYEQYF
TRBJ1-2	-	TRBV19	-	TGTGCCAGTAGTTTTCAGGCATATGGCTACACCTTC	CASSFQAYGYTF
TRBJ1-2	few	TRBV5-5	-	TGTGCCAGCAGCTTGGAGCCAGGGGTATATAACTATGGCTACACCTTC	CASSLEPGVYNYGYTF
TRBJ2-7	-	TRBV19	-	TGTGCCAGTAGTATGCGCGGATCCACCTACGAGCAGTACTTC	CASSMRGSTYEQYF
TRBJ2-5	-	TRBV11-2	-	TGTGCCAGCAGCTCTGGGGGGCAAGAGACCCAGTACTTC	CASSSGGQETQYF
TRBJ1-1	-	TRBV7-9	-	TGTGCCAGCAGCTTAGCGGGGGGACTGAACACTGAAGCTTTCTTT	CASSLAGGLNTEAFF
TRBJ2-7	-	TRBV10-1	-	TGCGCCAGCAGCGTGGACTTGGGGGCTTCCTACGAGCAGTACTTC	CASSVDLGASYEQYF
TRBJ2-7	-	TRBV14	-	TGTGCCAGCAGCCCAGCGCGGAGCGGCGCCTACGAGCAGTACTTC	CASSPARSGAYEQYF
TRBJ1-1	-	TRBV7-9	-	TGTGCCAGCAGCTCCGTCGGCGGGCTCGGAGCTTTCTTT	CASSSVGGLGAFF
TRBJ1-2	-	TRBV5-1	TRBD1	TGCGCCAGCAGCTTGGCCCTGGAGGGGGCTGGCTACACCTTC	CASSLALEGAGYTF
TRBJ2-1	once	TRBV7-6	TRBD2	TGTGCCAGCAGCCCGGCCCTAGCGGCGTACAATGAGCAGTTCTTC	CASSPALAAYNEQFF
TRBJ2-1	-	TRBV9	-	TGTGCCAGCAGCGTTAGAACCACCTCCTACAATGAGCAGTTCTTC	CASSVRTTSYNEQFF
TRBJ2-7	-	TRBV27	-	TGTGCCAGCAGTTTAATGCAGGGGTTCTACGAGCAGTACTTC	CASSLMQGFYEQYF
TRBJ2-1	-	TRBV5-1	TRBD1	TGCGCCAGCACAAGTACAGGGGGGTACAATGAGCAGTTCTTC	CASTSTGGYNEQFF
TRBJ2-1	-	TRBV19	-	TGTGCCAGTAGGGGAGGTCCTTCCTACAATGAGCAGTTCTTC	CASRGGPSYNEQFF
TRBJ2-7	-	TRBV4-2	TRBD1	TGTGCCAGCAGCCAAGCGACGGGACAGGGAAACGAGCAGTACTTC	CASSQATGQGNEQYF